Presented here are 22 T cell receptor beta chains from one specimen sequenced in a study of shared clonotypes between healthy human individuals. Using immunoSEQ multiplex PCR, the repertoire was profiled, and TCRdb retains in-frame clones only, with some absent. The sample holds more than 500,000 clones, roughly 95% seen once. Terminally differentiated effector memory CD45RA+ cells were excluded from the naive CD8 cells, which were CD45RO-negative and positively selected for CCR7. The sample comprised naive CD8+ T cells sorted from blood. All receptors derive from a woman in her thirties in good health.

The chain has TRBV27 and TRBJ1-5; no clear D gene. The CDR3 has 14 amino acids. Germline V gene sequence: CDR1 MNHEY, CDR2 SMNVEV (reference sequence). V lost 5 bases and J lost 7, with 15 bases in between. The CDR3 spells CASSGGDFLQPQHF. The CDR3 region has the DNA TGTGCCAGCAGTGGAGGCGATTTCCTCCAGCCCCAGCATTTT.

The chain joins TRBV29-1 to TRBJ2-5; the match to TRBD1 covers 8 bases. Germline V gene sequence: CDR1 SQVTM, CDR2 ANQGSEA. The CDR3 consists of 16 residues. Losses at the gene ends were 4 bases for V and 3 bases for J; bases not matched to a gene: 13. This chain's CDR3 is CSVAPARRQGKETQYF. CDR3 in DNA: TGCAGCGTTGCTCCCGCTCGTCGACAGGGGAAAGAGACCCAGTACTTC.

CDR3 protein: CASSSRTGKSGANVLTF. CDR3 nucleotides: TGTGCCAGCAGTTCGAGGACAGGGAAGTCTGGGGCCAACGTCCTGACTTTC. The V call is TRBV28, the J call TRBJ2-6; the match to TRBD1 covers 8 bases. The V and J ends lost 4 bases and 1 base, in that order; junction bases with no gene match: 6. The V gene's germline CDR1 is MDHEN and CDR2 SYDVKM. The CDR3 length is 17 residues.

The chain is built from TRBV5-1 and TRBJ1-3; maybe TRBD1 (6 bases). Germline V CDR1 and CDR2: SGHRS, YFSETQ. This CDR3 is 15 amino acids long. The V end was cut by 4 bases, the J end by 0 bases, with 11 bases between. This CDR3 reads CASSADSTSGNTIYF. For the CDR3, the DNA is TGCGCCAGCAGCGCGGACAGTACCTCTGGAAACACCATATATTTT. Drawing the rest from reference TRBV5-1 and TRBJ1-3, the complete variable domain is KAGVTQTPRYLIKTRGQQVTLSCSPISGHRSVSWYQQTPGQGLQFLFEYFSETQRNKGNFPGRFSGRQFSNSRSEMNVSTLELGDSALYLCASSADSTSGNTIYFGEGSWLTVV.

CDR3 sequence: CAILLGQVINEQYF. In DNA form, the CDR3 reads TGTGCCATTCTATTAGGGCAGGTGATAAACGAGCAGTACTTC. The rearrangement links TRBV6-1 to TRBJ2-7; D is undetermined. The CDR3 runs to 14 residues. Germline CDR1 and CDR2: MNHNS and SASEGT. V lost 10 bases, J lost 5 bases, and 21 bases lay in between.

This chain uses TRBV4-2 with TRBJ2-5, with D maybe TRBD2 (7 bases). The end of the DNA fits TRBJ2-7 better, so the J call may be wrong. Per the germline V gene, CDR1 is LGHNA and CDR2 is YNFKEQ. There are 16 residues in the CDR3. The CDR3 bases are TGTGCCAGCAGCCAAGAGGGCGGGGGCCGTTCCTACGAGCAGTACTTC. Protein: CASSQEGGGRSYEQYF.

This chain uses TRBV28 with TRBJ1-5, with D possibly being TRBD1 (5 bases). V gave up 5 bases and J gave up 0 bases, with 14 bases separating them. This CDR3 has 16 amino acids. CDR1 is MDHEN and CDR2 is SYDVKM in the germline V gene. The CDR3 spells CASSTQDNYSNQPQHF. The CDR3 DNA is TGTGCCAGCAGTACCCAGGACAATTATAGCAATCAGCCCCAGCATTTT.

This clone came up once. The chain recombines TRBV5-5 with TRBJ2-1; 8 bases match TRBD2. V shed 0 bases, J shed 5 bases, and the junction held 7 bases outside the gene matches. This CDR3 has 16 residues. Germline CDR1 SGHKS, CDR2 YYEKEE (reference sequence). CDR3 sequence reads: CASSLGLARINNEQFF. In DNA form, the CDR3 reads TGTGCCAGCAGCTTGGGACTAGCGAGAATTAACAATGAGCAGTTCTTC.

The chain recombines TRBV18 with TRBJ1-2; 9 positions agree with TRBD1. The CDR3 consists of 19 residues. V shed 4 bases and J 7 bases; nucleotides not matched to a gene: 22. Per germline, CDR1 KGHSH and CDR2 LQKENI. The CDR3 loop reads CASSQDPRDRDRYGTGYTF. CDR3 DNA: TGTGCCAGCTCACAGGACCCGCGGGACAGGGATCGGTATGGAACTGGCTACACCTTC.

V gene TRBV7-9 combines with J gene TRBJ2-3; 8 bases are shared with TRBD2. J was trimmed by 6 bases and V by 4 bases; bases with no gene match: 15. Germline V gene data show CDR1 as SEHNR and CDR2 as FQNEAQ (reference sequence). The CDR3 is 17 amino acids. The CDR3: CASSYEPDASGWDTQYF. The CDR3, as DNA: TGTGCCAGCAGCTACGAACCCGACGCTAGCGGGTGGGATACGCAGTATTTT.

The chain uses TRBV19 and TRBJ2-2; tentative D call: TRBD1 (6 bases). Germline values: CDR1 LNHDA, CDR2 SQIVND (reference sequence). Trimming took 5 bases from V and 6 from J, leaving 13 bases between them. The CDR3 consists of 14 residues. The CDR3 region has the DNA TGTGCCAGTAGTTTTGGACAGCCGTCCGGGGAGCTGTTTTTT. The encoded protein is CASSFGQPSGELFF.

The chain links TRBV6-5 to TRBJ1-5; D remains ambiguous. CDR3 length: 13 amino acids. Deletions cut 4 bases from V and 5 bases from J, with 9 bases between. Germline V gene lookup returns CDR1 MNHEY and CDR2 SVGAGI. The CDR3 nucleotides are TGTGCCAGCAGTTCCTCTCGGGATCAGCCCCAGCATTTT. The encoded protein is CASSSSRDQPQHF.

This sequence joins TRBV4-1 and TRBJ2-7; weak D call: TRBD2 (6 bases). CDR3 size: 13 residues. Trimming pared 1 base from V and 10 bases from J, leaving 14 bases between. Germline V lookup: CDR1 MGHRA, CDR2 YSYEKL. DNA for the CDR3: TGCGCCAGCAGCCAAGTTGGGGACTCGGGACAGTACTTC. Its protein product is CASSQVGDSGQYF.

This clone is a singleton in its sample. The rearrangement links TRBV6-5 to TRBJ2-5; 7 positions match TRBD1. The CDR3 has 14 residues. V was clipped by 8 bases and J by 2 bases; unmatched bases: 8. Germline lookup yields CDR1 MNHEY and CDR2 SVGAGI. The CDR3 region is CASCQTGLQETQYF. In nucleotides, the CDR3 is TGTGCCAGCTGCCAGACAGGGTTACAAGAGACCCAGTACTTC.

J is TRBJ2-1 and V is TRBV29-1; 7 bases are shared with TRBD2. V lost 7 bases to trimming and J lost 0 bases; unmatched junction nucleotides: 9. Per germline, CDR1 SQVTM and CDR2 ANQGSEA. The CDR3 is 15 amino acids. The CDR3, as DNA: TGCAGCGCCAGAGGTGGGACTATCTCCTACAATGAGCAGTTCTTC. Translating gives CSARGGTISYNEQFF.

This chain uses TRBV6-5 with TRBJ2-1; 11 bases map to TRBD1. The CDR3 loop spans 16 amino acids. Trimming cost V 0 bases and J 5 bases; bases outside gene matches: 3. Germline CDR1 and CDR2: MNHEY and SVGAGI. CDR3 loop: CASSYSRDRGDNEQFF. Written as DNA, the CDR3 is TGTGCCAGCAGTTACTCGCGGGACAGGGGGGACAATGAGCAGTTCTTC.

The V gene is TRBV7-9, the J gene TRBJ1-2; D gene uncertain. Trimming left V 5 bases short and J 5 bases short, with 21 bases between. CDR1 is SEHNR and CDR2 is FQNEAQ in the germline V gene (reference sequence). This CDR3 spans 16 amino acids. In nucleotides, the CDR3 is TGTGCCAGCAGCCCCTCTTACCGAAATTCGGAGTATGGCTACACCTTC. Its protein is CASSPSYRNSEYGYTF. Full variable domain (rest looked up from reference TRBV7-9 and TRBJ1-2): DTGVSQNPRHKITKRGQNVTFRCDPISEHNRLYWYRQTLGQGPEFLTYFQNEAQLEKSRLLSDRFSAERPKGSFSTLEIQRTEQGDSAMYLCASSPSYRNSEYGYTFGSGTRLTVV.

This clone was recorded at least ten times. The V gene is TRBV30, the J gene TRBJ2-5, with D maybe TRBD1 (5 bases). The CDR3 runs to 15 residues. V shed 5 bases and J shed 3 bases, with 19 bases lying between them. Germline V gene data show CDR1 as GTSNPN and CDR2 as SVGIG (reference sequence). DNA for the CDR3: TGTGCCTGGGGAGTTATAAGGGGTAGGGAAGAGACCCAGTACTTC. It translates to CAWGVIRGREETQYF.

The chain couples TRBV27 to TRBJ2-5; D is unclear. The DNA matches TRBJ2-7 better at its end, which makes the J call doubtful. This CDR3 has 13 amino acids. Germline V gene lookup returns CDR1 MNHEY and CDR2 SMNVEV (reference sequence). The CDR3 DNA sequence: TGTGCCAGCAGATCGCAGAAGTCCTACGAGCAGTACTTC. Translated: CASRSQKSYEQYF.

This chain connects TRBV15 to TRBJ1-5; D unclear. The CDR3 loop spans 17 amino acids. Germline V gene lookup returns CDR1 LNHNV and CDR2 YYDKDF (reference sequence). The ends were cut back, 3 bases at V and 2 bases at J, with 17 bases in the middle. The CDR3, as DNA: TGTGCCACCAGCAGGGGATTAAGCTCCGGGGGCAATCAGCCCCAGCATTTT. Protein: CATSRGLSSGGNQPQHF.

The chain couples TRBV6-5 to TRBJ2-3; D may be TRBD1 (5 bases). Germline CDR1 reads MNHEY; CDR2 reads SVGAGI. Trimming shortened V by 6 bases and J by 6 bases, and 19 bases separated the two germline ends. The CDR3 covers 15 residues. CDR3 sequence: CASSLTWGKLDTQYF. The CDR3 DNA reads TGTGCCAGCAGCCTAACCTGGGGCAAACTGGATACGCAGTATTTT.

The gene calls are TRBV2 and TRBJ2-7; 11 nucleotides align to TRBD2. Germline values: CDR1 SNHLY, CDR2 FYNNEI. The length of the CDR3 is 15 residues. V lost 0 bases and J lost 3; bases outside the gene matches: 1. CDR3: CASSEAGLAVYEQYF. The CDR3 nucleotides read TGTGCCAGCAGTGAAGCGGGACTAGCGGTCTACGAGCAGTACTTC.